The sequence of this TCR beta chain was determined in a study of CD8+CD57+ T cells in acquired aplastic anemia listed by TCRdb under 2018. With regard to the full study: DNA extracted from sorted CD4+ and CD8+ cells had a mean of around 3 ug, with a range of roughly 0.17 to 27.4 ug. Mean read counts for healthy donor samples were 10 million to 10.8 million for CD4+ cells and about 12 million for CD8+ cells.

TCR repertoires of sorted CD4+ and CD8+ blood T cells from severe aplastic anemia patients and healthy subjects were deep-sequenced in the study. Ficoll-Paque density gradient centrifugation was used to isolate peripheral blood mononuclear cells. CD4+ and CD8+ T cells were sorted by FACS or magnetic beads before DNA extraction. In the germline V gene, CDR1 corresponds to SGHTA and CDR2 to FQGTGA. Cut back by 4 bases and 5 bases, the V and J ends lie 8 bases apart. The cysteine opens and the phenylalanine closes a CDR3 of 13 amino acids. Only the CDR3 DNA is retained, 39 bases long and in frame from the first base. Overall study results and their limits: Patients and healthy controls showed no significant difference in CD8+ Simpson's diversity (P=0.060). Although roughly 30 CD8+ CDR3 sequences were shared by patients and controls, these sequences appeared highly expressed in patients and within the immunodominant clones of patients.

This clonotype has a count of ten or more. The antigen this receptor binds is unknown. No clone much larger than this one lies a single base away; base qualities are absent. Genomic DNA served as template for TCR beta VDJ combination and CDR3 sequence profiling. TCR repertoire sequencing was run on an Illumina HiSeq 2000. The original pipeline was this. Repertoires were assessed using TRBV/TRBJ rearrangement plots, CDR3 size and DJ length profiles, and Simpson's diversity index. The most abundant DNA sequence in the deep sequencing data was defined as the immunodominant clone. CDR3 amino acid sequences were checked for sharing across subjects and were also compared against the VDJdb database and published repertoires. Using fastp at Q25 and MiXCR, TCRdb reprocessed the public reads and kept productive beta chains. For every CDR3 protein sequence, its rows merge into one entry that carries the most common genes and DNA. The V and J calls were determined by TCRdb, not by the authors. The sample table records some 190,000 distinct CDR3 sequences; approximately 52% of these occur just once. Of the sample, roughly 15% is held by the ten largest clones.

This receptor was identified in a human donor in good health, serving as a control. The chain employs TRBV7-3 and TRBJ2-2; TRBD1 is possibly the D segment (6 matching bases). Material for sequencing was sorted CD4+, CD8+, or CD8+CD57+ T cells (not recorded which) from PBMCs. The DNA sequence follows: TGTGCCAGCAGCTCACAGGGAACCGGGGAGCTGTTTTTT. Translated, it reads CASSSQGTGELFF.